This is a list of T cell receptor beta chains from one sample in a study of human T cells and chemical hapten exposure. MiXCR, applied by TCRdb to the RACE reads, yields one record per CDR3 protein. Of about 98,000 distinct CDR3 sequences detected, under 14% appear once; the ten largest clones hold under 3.5%. Sequenced material: whole blood, taken in connection with sensitization to the hapten diphenylcyclopropenone (DPC). The source of these receptors is an older woman with alopecia areata. Some clones in this sample may be carry-over from other donors' samples. Each CDR3 is given with its conserved first and last residue. The D gene is left open where the match is weak. Some rows mark clone size as missing; the rest say once, few, many or name a class of expanded clone.

size,J,V,D,CDR3,DNA
many,TRBJ1-1,TRBV29-1,-,CSVEAFMNTEAFF,TGCAGCGTTGAGGCCTTCATGAACACTGAAGCTTTCTTT
few,TRBJ1-2,TRBV4-2,TRBD1,CASSQVGQPNYGYTF,TGTGCCAGCAGCCAAGTGGGACAGCCCAACTATGGCTACACCTTC
many,TRBJ2-5,TRBV5-6,TRBD2,CASSLVASGLHQKTQYF,TGTGCCAGCAGCTTGGTGGCTAGCGGGCTACACCAAAAGACCCAGTACTTC
many,TRBJ2-5,TRBV3-1,-,CASSQETQYF,TGTGCCAGCAGCCAAGAGACCCAGTACTTC
many,TRBJ1-2,TRBV18,-,CASSPRGQNYGYTF,TGTGCCAGCTCACCACGAGGACAGAACTATGGCTACACCTTC
many,TRBJ1-6,TRBV14,-,CASSLDFGSPLHF,TGTGCCAGCAGCCTAGATTTCGGGTCACCCCTCCACTTT
many,TRBJ1-5,TRBV10-2,-,CASSDHQGMGQPQHF,TGCGCCAGCAGTGATCATCAGGGGATGGGTCAGCCCCAGCATTTT
-,TRBJ2-1,TRBV3-1,TRBD2,CASSQGGGTIYNEQFF,TGTGCCAGCAGCCAAGGCGGGGGGACGATCTACAATGAGCAGTTCTTC
many,TRBJ2-1,TRBV7-3,-,CASSLGGANEQFF,TGTGCCAGCAGCTTAGGGGGGGCCAATGAGCAGTTCTTC
many,TRBJ2-1,TRBV18,-,CASSPRGPGGMNEQFF,TGTGCCAGCTCACCACGTGGTCCTGGCGGGATGAATGAGCAGTTCTTC
few,TRBJ2-1,TRBV20-1,-,CSGSEGEQFF,TGCAGTGGTTCCGAGGGTGAGCAGTTCTTC